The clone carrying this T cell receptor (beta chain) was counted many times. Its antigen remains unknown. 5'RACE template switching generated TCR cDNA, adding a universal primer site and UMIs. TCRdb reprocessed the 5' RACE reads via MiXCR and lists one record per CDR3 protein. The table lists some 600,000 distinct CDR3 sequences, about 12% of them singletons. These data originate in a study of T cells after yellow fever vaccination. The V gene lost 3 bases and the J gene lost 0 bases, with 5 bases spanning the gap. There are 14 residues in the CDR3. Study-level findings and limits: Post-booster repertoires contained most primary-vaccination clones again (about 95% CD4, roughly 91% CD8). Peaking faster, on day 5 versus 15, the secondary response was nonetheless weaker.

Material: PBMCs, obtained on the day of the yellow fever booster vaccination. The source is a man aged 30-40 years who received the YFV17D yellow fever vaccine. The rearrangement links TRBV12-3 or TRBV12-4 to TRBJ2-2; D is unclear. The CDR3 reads CASSLSTNTGELFF. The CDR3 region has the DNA TGTGCCAGCAGTTTGTCGACGAACACCGGGGAGCTGTTTTTT.